This TCR beta chain came from a study of cytomegalovirus exposure and HLA in healthy donors. The study ran its PCR with 60 Vbeta and 13 Jbeta primers. The protocol was immunoSEQ multiplex PCR, while the TCRdb copy is restricted to in-frame clones and leaves out a portion. The top ten clones hold roughly 3.4% of a sample with about 150,000 clones, about 76% of them seen once. Study-wide results and limits: Immune exposure data for these donors was limited to CMV serostatus. Later analysis placed DRB1 highest and HLA-C lowest in TCR association rates, which differed by HLA locus. Analyzed later, most CMV-associated TCR beta chains appeared HLA-restricted.

This CDR3 contains 17 residues. Looked up from germline, CDR1 is SGHNT and CDR2 is YYREEE (reference sequence). Germline trimming cut 4 bases from V and 0 bases from J; bases unmatched to any gene: 9. Turning to this clone: Its matching antigen is unknown.

The chain links TRBV5-4 to TRBJ2-3; 9 nucleotides match TRBD2. This clonotype originated in a human donor in good health. Input material: PBMCs. The DNA of the CDR3 is TGTGCCAGCAGCCGGGGGGTCGCGGGAGGGAGCACAGATACGCAGTATTTT. Protein product: CASSRGVAGGSTDTQYF.